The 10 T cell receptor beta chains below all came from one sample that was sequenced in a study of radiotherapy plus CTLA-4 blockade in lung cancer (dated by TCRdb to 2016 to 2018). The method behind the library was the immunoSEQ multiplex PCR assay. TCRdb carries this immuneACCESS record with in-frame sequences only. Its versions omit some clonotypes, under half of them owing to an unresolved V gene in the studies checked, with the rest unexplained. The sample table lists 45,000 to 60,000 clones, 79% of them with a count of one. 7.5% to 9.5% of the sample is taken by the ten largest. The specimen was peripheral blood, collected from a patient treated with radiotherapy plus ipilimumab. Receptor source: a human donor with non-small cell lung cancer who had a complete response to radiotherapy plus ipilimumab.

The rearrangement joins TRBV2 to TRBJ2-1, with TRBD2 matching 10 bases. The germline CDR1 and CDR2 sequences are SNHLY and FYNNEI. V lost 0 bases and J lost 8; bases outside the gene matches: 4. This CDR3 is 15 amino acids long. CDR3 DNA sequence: TGTGCCAGCAGTGAAGCCCCTAGCGGGAGCTATGAGCAGTTCTTC. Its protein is CASSEAPSGSYEQFF.

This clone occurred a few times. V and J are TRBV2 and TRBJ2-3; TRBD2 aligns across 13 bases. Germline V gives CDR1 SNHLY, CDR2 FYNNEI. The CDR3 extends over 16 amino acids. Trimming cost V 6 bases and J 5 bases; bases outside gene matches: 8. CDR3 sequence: CASRPTSGGAGDTQYF. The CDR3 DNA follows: TGTGCCAGCAGGCCCACTAGCGGGGGGGCGGGAGATACGCAGTATTTT.

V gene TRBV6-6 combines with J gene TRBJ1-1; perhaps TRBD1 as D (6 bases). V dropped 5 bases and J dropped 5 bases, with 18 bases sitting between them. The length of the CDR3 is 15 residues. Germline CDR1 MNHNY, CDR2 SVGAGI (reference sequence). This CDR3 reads CASSNQRGGETEAFF. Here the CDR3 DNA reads TGTGCCAGCAGTAACCAGCGGGGGGGCGAGACTGAAGCTTTCTTT.

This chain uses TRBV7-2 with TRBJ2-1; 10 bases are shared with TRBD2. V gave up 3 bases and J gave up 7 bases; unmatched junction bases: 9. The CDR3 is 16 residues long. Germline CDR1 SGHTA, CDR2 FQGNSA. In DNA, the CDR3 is TGTGCCAGCAGCTTGAAGCGGGGGGGCCCGATTAATGAGCAGTTCTTC. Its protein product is CASSLKRGGPINEQFF.

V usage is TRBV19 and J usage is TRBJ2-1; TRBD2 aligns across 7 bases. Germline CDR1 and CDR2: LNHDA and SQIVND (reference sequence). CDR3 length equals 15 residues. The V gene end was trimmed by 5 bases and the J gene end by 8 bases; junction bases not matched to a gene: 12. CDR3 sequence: CASSRGGRMIDEQFF. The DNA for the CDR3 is TGTGCCAGTAGTCGCGGCGGGAGAATGATCGATGAGCAGTTCTTC.

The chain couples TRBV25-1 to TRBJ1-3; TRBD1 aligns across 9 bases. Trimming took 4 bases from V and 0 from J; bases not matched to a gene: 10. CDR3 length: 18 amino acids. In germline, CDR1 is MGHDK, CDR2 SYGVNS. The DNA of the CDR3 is TGTGCCAGCAGTGGGGACAGGGAATTACGACGCTCTGGAAACACCATATATTTT. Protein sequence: CASSGDRELRRSGNTIYF. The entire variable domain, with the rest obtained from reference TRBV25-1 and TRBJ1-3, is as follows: EADIYQTPRYLVIGTGKKITLECSQTMGHDKMYWYQQDPGMELHLIHYSYGVNSTEKGDLSSESTVSRIRTEHFPLTLESARPSHTSQYLCASSGDRELRRSGNTIYFGEGSWLTVV.

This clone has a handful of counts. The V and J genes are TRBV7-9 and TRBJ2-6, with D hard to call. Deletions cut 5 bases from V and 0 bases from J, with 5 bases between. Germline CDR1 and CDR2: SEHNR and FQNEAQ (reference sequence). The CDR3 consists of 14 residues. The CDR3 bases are TGTGCCAGCAGCCCAGACTCTGGGGCCAACGTCCTGACTTTC. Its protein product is CASSPDSGANVLTF.

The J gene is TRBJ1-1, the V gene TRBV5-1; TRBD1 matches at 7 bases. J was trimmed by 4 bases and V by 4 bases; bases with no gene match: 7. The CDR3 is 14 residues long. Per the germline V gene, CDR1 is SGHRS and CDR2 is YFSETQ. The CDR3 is CASSPSNRGTEAFF. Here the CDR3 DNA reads TGCGCCAGCAGCCCTAGTAACAGGGGCACTGAAGCTTTCTTT.

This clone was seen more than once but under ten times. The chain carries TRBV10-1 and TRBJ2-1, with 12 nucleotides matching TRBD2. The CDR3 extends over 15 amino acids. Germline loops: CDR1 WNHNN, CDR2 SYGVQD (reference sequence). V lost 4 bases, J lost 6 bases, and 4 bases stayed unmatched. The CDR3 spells CASSGRLAGVNEQFF. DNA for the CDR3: TGCGCCAGCAGTGGACGACTAGCGGGGGTCAATGAGCAGTTCTTC.

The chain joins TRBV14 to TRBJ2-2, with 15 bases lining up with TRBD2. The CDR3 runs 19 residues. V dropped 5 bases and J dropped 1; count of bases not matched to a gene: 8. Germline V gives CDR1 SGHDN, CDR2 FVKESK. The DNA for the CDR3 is TGTGCCAGCAGCAAACTTCCGGGACTAGCGGGAGGGAACACCGGGGAGCTGTTTTTT. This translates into CASSKLPGLAGGNTGELFF.